This T cell receptor (beta chain) is from a study of T cell changes during pregnancy in multiple sclerosis. Profiling relied on immunoSEQ multiplex PCR, and the TCRdb table lists in-frame clones only, not all of them. This sample has around 69,000 clones; roughly 88% occur once, and the top ten carry roughly 2.1%. Sequenced material: peripheral blood, taken in the second trimester of pregnancy. The clonotype originates from a female donor in good health, enrolled as a control in a pregnancy study.

In DNA, the CDR3 is TGTGCCAGCATCGACAGGTCGCGTGGCGACGAGCAGTACTTC. Translation gives CASIDRSRGDEQYF. The chain joins TRBV6-1 to TRBJ2-7, with D perhaps TRBD1 (6 bases). V was cut by 7 bases and J by 5 bases, with 18 bases left in between. The CDR3 contains 14 residues. Germline V gene lookup returns CDR1 MNHNS and CDR2 SASEGT.